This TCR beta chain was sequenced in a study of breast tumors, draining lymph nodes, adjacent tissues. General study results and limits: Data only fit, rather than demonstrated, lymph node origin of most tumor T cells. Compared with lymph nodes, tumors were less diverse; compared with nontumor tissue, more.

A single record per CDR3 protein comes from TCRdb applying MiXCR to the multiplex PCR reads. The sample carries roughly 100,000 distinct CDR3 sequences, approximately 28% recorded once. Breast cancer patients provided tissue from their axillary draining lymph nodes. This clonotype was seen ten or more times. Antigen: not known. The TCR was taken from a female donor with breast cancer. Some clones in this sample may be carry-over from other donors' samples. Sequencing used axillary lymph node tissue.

CDR3 residues: CASHRGLTYEQYF. The CDR3 DNA reads TGTGCCAGCCACAGGGGCCTTACCTACGAGCAGTACTTC. The chain uses TRBV11-2 and TRBJ2-7; TRBD1 aligns across 7 bases. The germline V gene encodes CDR1 SGHAT and CDR2 FQNNGV. V was clipped by 8 bases and J by 2 bases; unmatched bases: 6. The CDR3 sequence is 13 residues long.